These 10 T cell receptor beta chains were all obtained from the same sample, sequenced in a study of OX40 agonist ivuxolimab in advanced cancers. The method was immunoSEQ multiplex PCR; TCRdb's version includes in-frame clones alone and lacks a portion of them. The profile shows tens of thousands of clones, about 88% of them singletons. Sequencing used CD4+ or CD8+ T cells sorted from blood, obtained in a trial of the OX40 agonist ivuxolimab. These TCRs come from an adult with an advanced solid tumor such as melanoma, head and neck, liver or kidney cancer.

V and J are TRBV2 and TRBJ1-2, with 11 bases lining up with TRBD1. The CDR3 has 14 residues. After removal of 3 bases from V and 7 bases from J, the junction contained 4 bases not matched to a gene. Germline V gene sequence: CDR1 SNHLY, CDR2 FYNNEI. The CDR3 DNA follows: TGTGCCAGCAGTGATGGACAGGGGGCGGGTGGCTACACCTTC. This sequence encodes CASSDGQGAGGYTF. The variable domain in full, completed from reference TRBV2 and TRBJ1-2, reads EPEVTQTPSHQVTQMGQEVILRCVPISNHLYFYWYRQILGQKVEFLVSFYNNEISEKSEIFDDQFSVERPDGSNFTLKIRSTKLEDSAMYFCASSDGQGAGGYTFGSGTRLTVV.

This chain connects TRBV5-1 to TRBJ2-2, with a weak D call TRBD2 (5 bases). Per germline, CDR1 SGHRS and CDR2 YFSETQ. This CDR3 is 14 amino acids long. Trimming pared 4 bases from V and 4 bases from J, leaving 11 bases between. The CDR3 spells CASSREPGTGELFF. The CDR3 nucleotides read TGCGCCAGCAGCCGGGAACCGGGCACCGGGGAGCTGTTTTTT. Full variable domain (outside the CDR3, taken from reference TRBV5-1 and TRBJ2-2): KAGVTQTPRYLIKTRGQQVTLSCSPISGHRSVSWYQQTPGQGLQFLFEYFSETQRNKGNFPGRFSGRQFSNSRSEMNVSTLELGDSALYLCASSREPGTGELFFGEGSRLTVL.

The V call is TRBV11-1, the J call TRBJ2-7, with 15 nucleotides matching TRBD2. Germline CDR1 and CDR2: SGHAT and FQDESV (reference sequence). The CDR3 loop spans 17 amino acids. The V and J ends lost 2 bases and 2 bases, in that order; junction bases with no gene match: 4. The CDR3 coding sequence is TGTGCCAGCAGCTTAACTGGACTAGCGGGAGGGGCCTACGAGCAGTACTTC. Translating gives CASSLTGLAGGAYEQYF.

V usage is TRBV5-1 and J usage is TRBJ2-3, with 9 bases matching TRBD1. Unmatched junction bases numbered 11, after V lost 4 bases and J lost 5 bases. CDR1 and CDR2 (germline): SGHRS, YFSETQ. This CDR3 is 16 amino acids long. Here the CDR3 reads CASSLSTGGVVDTQYF. CDR3 bases: TGCGCCAGCAGCCTTTCGACAGGGGGAGTAGTAGATACGCAGTATTTT.

The chain links TRBV6-5 to TRBJ1-1; D is possibly TRBD1 (5 bases). V was trimmed by 2 bases and J by 1 base, leaving 8 bases between them. Germline CDR1 reads MNHEY; CDR2 reads SVGAGI. The CDR3 has 14 residues. In nucleotides, the CDR3 is TGTGCCAGCAGTTACCAGGGATCGAACACTGAAGCTTTCTTT. It translates to CASSYQGSNTEAFF.

The CDR3 here is CASSPRTETQYF. In nucleotides, the CDR3 is TGTGCCAGCAGTCCTCGAACCGAGACCCAGTACTTC. The chain recombines TRBV28 with TRBJ2-5; D remains unclear. The CDR3 is 12 residues long. Germline V CDR1 and CDR2: MDHEN, SYDVKM. The germline V and J ends were trimmed by 5 bases and 5 bases, with 9 bases remaining between them. Drawing the rest from reference TRBV28 and TRBJ2-5, the complete variable domain is DVKVTQSSRYLVKRTGEKVFLECVQDMDHENMFWYRQDPGLGLRLIYFSYDVKMKEKGDIPEGYSVSREKKERFSLILESASTNQTSMYLCASSPRTETQYFGPGTRLLVL.

V and J are TRBV11-1 and TRBJ2-5, with D perhaps matching TRBD2 (6 bases). This CDR3 is 14 amino acids long. Trimming stripped 1 base from V and 7 bases from J, with 13 bases between. The germline V gene has CDR1 SGHAT and CDR2 FQDESV (reference sequence). CDR3 region: CASSLGPGVGTQYF. The CDR3 nucleotides read TGTGCCAGCAGCTTAGGCCCGGGGGTCGGGACCCAGTACTTC. The full variable domain, rest sourced from reference TRBV11-1 and TRBJ2-5, is EAEVAQSPRYKITEKSQAVAFWCDPISGHATLYWYRQILGQGPELLVQFQDESVVDDSQLPKDRFSAERLKGVDSTLKIQPAELGDSAMYLCASSLGPGVGTQYFGPGTRLLVL.

This clone showed up just once. J is TRBJ1-2 and V is TRBV18; D unresolved. The V end lost 4 bases, the J end lost 8 bases, and 23 bases lay between the germline ends. Germline V CDR1 and CDR2: KGHSH, LQKENI. The CDR3 has 16 residues. The CDR3 region is CASSLTQTVLGRGYTF. The CDR3 coding sequence is TGTGCCAGCTCACTCACACAGACCGTCCTAGGCAGGGGCTACACCTTC.

The J gene is TRBJ1-2, the V gene TRBV5-1; TRBD1 might be the D (5 bases). Trimming stripped 3 bases from V and 0 bases from J, with 9 bases between. CDR1 SGHRS and CDR2 YFSETQ come from the germline V gene. The length of the CDR3 is 14 residues. CDR3 protein: CASSWDGANYGYTF. As DNA, the CDR3 is TGCGCCAGCAGCTGGGACGGAGCTAACTATGGCTACACCTTC.

This rearrangement joins TRBV29-1 to TRBJ1-4; 7 nucleotides line up with TRBD1. CDR3 size: 13 residues. V lost 4 bases, J lost 7 bases, and 6 bases stayed unmatched. Germline V gene data show CDR1 as SQVTM and CDR2 as ANQGSEA. CDR3 sequence (DNA): TGCAGCGTTGTTGAGACAGGGTCTGAAAAACTGTTTTTT. Its translation is CSVVETGSEKLFF.